This T cell receptor beta chain was sequenced during a study of CD8 T cells in Susac syndrome (dated by TCRdb to the late 2010s). Notes on the research overall: Repertoire sequencing was used to test whether CD8+ T cell activation and differentiation in Susac syndrome was antigen driven. Clonality of the CD8+ T cell repertoire was compared between more than 10 healthy donors, approximately 14 Susac syndrome patients and under 19 multiple sclerosis patients.

Points the paper makes about the study in general: The number of individuals in the TCR sequencing and HLA analysis was acknowledged as relatively small.

This clonotype was seen only once. There is no known antigen for this receptor. Base qualities were left out, and no much larger clone turns up one base away. A lone read is weak support. RNA was extracted using the RNeasy kit, and about 0.45 to 1 microgram was reverse transcribed with random hexamers. The immunoSEQ multiplex PCR assay, covering 54 Vbeta and 13 Jbeta segments, was used to amplify TCR beta CDR3 regions. PCR amplification bias was corrected using a synthetic template baseline for primer optimization and computational correction. From the authors' description of their analysis: Reads were annotated to V, D and J genes according to IMGT and were analyzed with immunoSEQ Analyzer, with only productive sequences retained. To calculate clonality, Shannon entropy was normalized by log2 of the number of productive unique sequences and then subtracted from one. For each patient and control, public and private clones were evaluated among the 100 most prevalent clones. Susac-specific clones were defined as absent from healthy and MS cohorts, over a thousand published viral clones and other ImmuneACCESS disease sequences. TCRdb redid the processing of the public reads, applying fastp at Q25 and MiXCR, and retained in-frame beta chains. Duplicate CDR3 protein sequences are folded into a single record with the most common DNA and genes. TCRdb, not the original authors, processed these V and J calls. Present in this sample are 250,000 to 300,000 distinct CDR3 sequences, about 88% of which were seen just once. The ten top clones hold around 0.18% of the sample.

Peripheral blood CD8+ and CD4+ T cells from healthy donors, Susac syndrome patients and multiple sclerosis patients were profiled by high-throughput TCR beta sequencing. The multiple sclerosis controls were treatment-naive patients who had stable or active relapsing-remitting disease and met the revised McDonald criteria. CD8+ TEMRA cells were enriched by FACS, while bulk CD8+ and CD4+ T cells were purified by magnetic negative isolation. Blood was drawn into EDTA tubes, processed within 24 hours, and PBMCs were isolated by density gradient centrifugation. PBMCs intended for TCR sequencing were cryopreserved in liquid nitrogen and were subsequently thawed in a 37 degrees C water bath. The sorted or isolated CD4+, CD8+ and CD8+ TEMRA cells reached a purity of at least 90%. The CDR3, from cysteine to phenylalanine, totals 14 residues. Only CDR3 DNA is held: 42 bases, read in frame from base 1. CDR1 and CDR2, looked up from the germline V gene (reference sequence), are SEHNR and FQNEAQ. The V end gives up 5 bases and the J end 2 bases, leaving 6 bases in the junction not matched to a gene.

The chain was built from TRBV7-9 and TRBJ2-7, with TRBD2 matching 7 junction bases. Specimen: CD8+ T cells from PBMCs. This clonotype originated in a human donor with multiple sclerosis. Read as DNA, the sequence is TGTGCCAGCAGCCAAGGACTAGAGACCTACGAGCAGTACTTC. Translation gives CASSQGLETYEQYF.